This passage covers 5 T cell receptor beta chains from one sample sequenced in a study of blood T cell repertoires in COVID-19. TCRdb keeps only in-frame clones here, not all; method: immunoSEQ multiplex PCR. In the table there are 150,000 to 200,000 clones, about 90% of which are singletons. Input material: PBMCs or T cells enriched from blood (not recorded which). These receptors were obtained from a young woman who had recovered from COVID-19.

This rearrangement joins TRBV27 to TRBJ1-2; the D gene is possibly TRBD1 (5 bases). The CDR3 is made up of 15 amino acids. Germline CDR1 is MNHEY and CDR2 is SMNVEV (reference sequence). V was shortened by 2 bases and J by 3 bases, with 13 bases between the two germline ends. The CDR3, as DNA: TGTGCCAGCAGTTTACTGGGGGACTACTACTATGGCTACACCTTC. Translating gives CASSLLGDYYYGYTF.

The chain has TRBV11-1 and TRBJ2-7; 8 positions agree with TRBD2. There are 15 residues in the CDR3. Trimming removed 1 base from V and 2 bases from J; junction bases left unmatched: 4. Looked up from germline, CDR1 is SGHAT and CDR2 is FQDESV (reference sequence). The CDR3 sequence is CASSLEAGGTYEQYF. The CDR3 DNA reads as TGTGCCAGCAGCTTAGAGGCGGGGGGTACCTACGAGCAGTACTTC.

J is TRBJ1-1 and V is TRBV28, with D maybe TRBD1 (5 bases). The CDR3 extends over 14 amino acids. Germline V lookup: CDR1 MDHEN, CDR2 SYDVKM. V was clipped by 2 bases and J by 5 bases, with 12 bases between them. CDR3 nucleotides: TGTGCCAGCAGTTTACCCTCGCAGGGTACTGAAGCTTTCTTT. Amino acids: CASSLPSQGTEAFF.

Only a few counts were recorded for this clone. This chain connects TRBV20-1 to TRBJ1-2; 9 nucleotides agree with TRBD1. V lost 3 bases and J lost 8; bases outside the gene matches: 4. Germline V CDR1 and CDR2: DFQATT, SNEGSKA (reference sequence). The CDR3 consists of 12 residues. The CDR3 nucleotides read TGCAGTGCTAGTATGGACAGGGGCGGCTACACCTTC. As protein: CSASMDRGGYTF.

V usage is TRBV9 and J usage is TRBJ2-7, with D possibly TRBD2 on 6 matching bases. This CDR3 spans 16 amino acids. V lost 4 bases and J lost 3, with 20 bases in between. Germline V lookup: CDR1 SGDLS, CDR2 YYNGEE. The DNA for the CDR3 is TGTGCCAGCAGCCCCGACCCGGGATTTAGCGGCTACGAGCAGTACTTC. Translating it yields CASSPDPGFSGYEQYF.